This is a list of T cell receptor beta chains from one sample in a study of blood T cells in healthy people across ages. TCRdb used MiXCR to reprocess the 5' RACE reads, holding one entry per CDR3 protein. The sample has 600,000 to 850,000 distinct CDR3 sequences, 43% seen once. The source material was blood. The receptors were gathered from an older woman in good health. Both conserved end residues are part of each CDR3. D genes are given only for firm matches. Clone size is given for some rows only: seen once, a few or many times, or a class if the clone is expanded.

len	abundance	v_gene	j_gene	d_gene	CDR3aa	CDR3nt
17	many	TRBV24-1	TRBJ2-1	TRBD2	CATSDGLAGITQDEQFF	TGTGCCACCAGTGACGGACTAGCGGGGATAACCCAGGATGAGCAGTTCTTC
13	NA	TRBV7-2	TRBJ2-3	NA	CASSFPGPYTQYF	TGTGCCAGCAGCTTCCCGGGACCGTATACGCAGTATTTT
16	NA	TRBV15	TRBJ2-1	TRBD2	CATSRDSGLVYNEQFF	TGTGCCACCAGCAGGGACTCGGGACTAGTGTACAATGAGCAGTTCTTC
16	NA	TRBV4-3	TRBJ2-3	TRBD2	CASSQDSSGRADTQYF	TGCGCCAGCAGCCAAGATAGTAGCGGGAGAGCAGATACGCAGTATTTT
15	NA	TRBV20-1	TRBJ2-3	TRBD2	CSARTSGRRTGTQYF	TGCAGTGCTAGAACTAGCGGGAGAAGGACAGGTACGCAGTATTTT
15	NA	TRBV6-1	TRBJ1-1	TRBD1	CASSDGGTDNTEAFF	TGTGCCAGCAGTGATGGCGGGACAGACAACACTGAAGCTTTCTTT
14	NA	TRBV28	TRBJ2-7	NA	CASSFSYLSYEQYF	TGTGCCAGCAGTTTTTCCTACCTGTCATACGAGCAGTACTTC
14	many	TRBV6-6	TRBJ1-2	NA	CASSSATGGFGYTF	TGTGCCAGCAGTTCAGCAACGGGGGGGTTTGGCTACACCTTC
14	NA	TRBV3-1	TRBJ1-1	NA	CASSPGLSHTEAFF	TGTGCCAGCAGCCCGGGCCTAAGCCACACTGAAGCTTTCTTT
16	few	TRBV27	TRBJ2-6	NA	CASSLTERAGANVLTF	TGTGCCAGCAGTTTGACAGAAAGAGCAGGGGCCAACGTCCTGACTTTC
16	NA	TRBV25-1	TRBJ1-6	TRBD1	CASSARDSGRLSPLHF	TGTGCCAGCAGTGCCCGGGACAGTGGGAGGTTATCACCCCTCCACTTT
14	NA	TRBV20-1	TRBJ1-6	NA	CSVPTAANNSPLHF	TGCAGTGTCCCGACCGCAGCTAATAATTCACCCCTCCACTTT
16	few	TRBV18	TRBJ2-1	TRBD2	CASSPSGSGGASEQFF	TGTGCCAGCTCACCATCCGGCAGCGGGGGGGCTAGCGAGCAGTTCTTC
17	few	TRBV7-2	TRBJ2-5	TRBD2	CASSLSRGGSGAGTQYF	TGTGCCAGCAGCTTATCCCGTGGCGGGAGTGGGGCAGGGACCCAGTACTTC
16	few	TRBV9	TRBJ2-1	NA	CASSVETAGSYNEQFF	TGTGCCAGCAGCGTAGAGACAGCCGGCTCCTACAATGAGCAGTTCTTC
14	NA	TRBV9	TRBJ2-7	NA	CASSVGSQANEQYF	TGTGCCAGCAGCGTAGGATCACAGGCGAACGAGCAGTACTTC
13	NA	TRBV15	TRBJ1-2	TRBD1	CATSREQGDGYTF	TGTGCCACCAGCAGAGAGCAGGGGGACGGCTACACCTTC
13	NA	TRBV20-1	TRBJ2-7	TRBD1	CSAQGQGAREQYF	TGCAGTGCCCAGGGACAGGGGGCGCGGGAGCAGTACTTC
15	once	TRBV7-2	TRBJ2-5	NA	CASSSRTARGETQYF	TGTGCCAGCAGCTCACGGACAGCCCGGGGGGAGACCCAGTACTTC
17	NA	TRBV12-2	TRBJ2-7	NA	CASRPQRGGSSAYEQYF	TGTGCAAGTCGCCCTCAACGTGGCGGGAGCAGTGCCTACGAGCAGTACTTC
13	once	TRBV20-1	TRBJ2-3	NA	CSAREVLADTQYF	TGCAGTGCTAGAGAAGTGTTGGCAGATACGCAGTATTTT
14	few	TRBV7-3	TRBJ2-3	TRBD2	CASSSLAVSDTQYF	TGTGCCAGCAGCTCTCTAGCGGTCTCGGATACGCAGTATTTT
18	NA	TRBV6-5	TRBJ2-3	TRBD2	CASSSAGLAGPSTDTQYF	TGTGCCAGCAGTTCGGCGGGACTAGCGGGGCCTAGCACAGATACGCAGTATTTT
13	NA	TRBV20-1	TRBJ2-1	NA	CSAPRGPSNEQFF	TGCAGTGCGCCCCGGGGGCCCTCGAATGAGCAGTTCTTC
17	NA	TRBV4-3	TRBJ2-4	TRBD2	CASSQGISGSGKNIQYF	TGCGCCAGCAGCCAAGGAATTAGCGGGAGCGGCAAAAACATTCAGTACTTC
14	NA	TRBV5-1	TRBJ2-7	TRBD2	CASSGAGTSGEQYF	TGCGCCAGCAGCGGGGCCGGGACTAGCGGCGAGCAGTACTTC
12	NA	TRBV28	TRBJ2-1	NA	CASSLSYNKQFF	TGTGCCAGCAGTTTAAGCTACAATAAGCAGTTCTTC
14	few	TRBV12-3/TRBV12-4	TRBJ2-5	TRBD1	CASSTGGAAETQYF	TGTGCCAGCAGTACAGGGGGCGCGGCGGAGACCCAGTACTTC
13	NA	TRBV29-1	TRBJ1-2	TRBD1	CSVTGDRPYGYTF	TGCAGCGTTACAGGGGACAGACCCTATGGCTACACCTTC
14	few	TRBV7-8	TRBJ2-5	TRBD2	CASSLRLALETQYF	TGTGCCAGCAGCTTAAGACTAGCTTTGGAGACCCAGTACTTC
11	few	TRBV20-1	TRBJ2-5	NA	CSASIQETQYF	TGCAGTGCTAGCATCCAAGAGACCCAGTACTTC
20	NA	TRBV27	TRBJ2-5	TRBD2	CASSPAPRTSGSQGQETQYF	TGTGCCAGCAGTCCAGCCCCACGGACTAGCGGGAGTCAGGGCCAAGAGACCCAGTACTTC
15	NA	TRBV14	TRBJ2-5	NA	CASSQALGVRETQYF	TGTGCCAGCAGCCAAGCGTTGGGTGTGAGGGAGACCCAGTACTTC
15	many	TRBV27	TRBJ2-1	TRBD2	CASRDDGLASNEQFF	TGTGCCAGCCGCGACGACGGACTAGCCTCTAATGAGCAGTTCTTC
16	NA	TRBV28	TRBJ2-1	NA	CASSDPTLGNYNEQFF	TGTGCCAGCAGTGACCCAACACTCGGAAATTACAATGAGCAGTTCTTC
17	few	TRBV20-1	TRBJ2-4	NA	CSAILSGRLLDKNIQYF	TGCAGTGCTATTTTGTCGGGCAGGCTGCTTGACAAAAACATTCAGTACTTC
13	NA	TRBV4-1	TRBJ2-4	NA	CASSQERADIQYF	TGCGCCAGCAGCCAAGAAAGGGCTGACATTCAGTACTTC
14	few	TRBV12-3/TRBV12-4	TRBJ2-2	NA	CASSLGGDTGELFF	TGTGCCAGCAGTTTGGGGGGAGACACCGGGGAGCTGTTTTTT
13	NA	TRBV15	TRBJ2-7	TRBD2	CDKGQRDSYEQYF	TGTGACAAAGGTCAGCGGGACTCCTACGAGCAGTACTTC
12	few	TRBV30	TRBJ1-1	NA	CAWSPRGDEAFF	TGTGCCTGGAGCCCTAGAGGGGATGAAGCTTTCTTT
15	NA	TRBV6-1	TRBJ2-3	NA	CASNSGQFYTDTQYF	TGTGCCAGCAATTCAGGACAGTTCTACACAGATACGCAGTATTTT
15	NA	TRBV7-6	TRBJ2-3	TRBD2	CASSFRTSDTDTQYF	TGTGCCAGCAGCTTCAGGACTAGCGACACAGATACGCAGTATTTT
14	few	TRBV12-3/TRBV12-4	TRBJ1-2	NA	CASSLGPGGDGYTF	TGTGCCAGCAGTTTGGGCCCGGGGGGAGATGGCTACACCTTC
17	NA	TRBV2	TRBJ2-3	NA	CASSERRSKTSTDTQYF	TGTGCCAGCAGTGAAAGGCGATCTAAGACTAGCACAGATACGCAGTATTTT
12	NA	TRBV12-3/TRBV12-4	TRBJ2-7	NA	CASGIAPYEQYF	TGTGCCAGCGGTATAGCACCCTACGAGCAGTACTTC